This T cell receptor (beta chain) was found in a study of cytomegalovirus exposure and HLA in healthy donors. In regard to this clone: Antigen unknown. A much larger clone lies one base from this, so it may be a read error. Other DNA sequences in the sample encode the same CDR3.

General study findings and limits: A link between a missense DCLRE1C variant and TCR beta V- and J-gene trimming emerged from a later analysis.

Vbeta (60) and Jbeta (13) primers were used in the PCR. Repertoires were generated with immunoSEQ multiplex PCR, while TCRdb's copy carries only in-frame clones and drops some. The sample lists under 150,000 clones, over 60% occurring once. The ends were cut back, 1 base at V and 6 bases at J, with 14 bases in the middle. The CDR3 consists of 15 residues. Germline V gene data show CDR1 as MGHRA and CDR2 as YSYEKL. The sequencing input was PBMCs. The sequence was obtained from a human donor in good health. The V gene is TRBV4-1, the J gene TRBJ2-3, with D possibly matching TRBD2 (5 bases). The CDR3 nucleotides read TGCGCCAGCAGCCAAGGAGGGCAGGTTACTGATACGCAGTATTTT. Amino acids: CASSQGGQVTDTQYF.